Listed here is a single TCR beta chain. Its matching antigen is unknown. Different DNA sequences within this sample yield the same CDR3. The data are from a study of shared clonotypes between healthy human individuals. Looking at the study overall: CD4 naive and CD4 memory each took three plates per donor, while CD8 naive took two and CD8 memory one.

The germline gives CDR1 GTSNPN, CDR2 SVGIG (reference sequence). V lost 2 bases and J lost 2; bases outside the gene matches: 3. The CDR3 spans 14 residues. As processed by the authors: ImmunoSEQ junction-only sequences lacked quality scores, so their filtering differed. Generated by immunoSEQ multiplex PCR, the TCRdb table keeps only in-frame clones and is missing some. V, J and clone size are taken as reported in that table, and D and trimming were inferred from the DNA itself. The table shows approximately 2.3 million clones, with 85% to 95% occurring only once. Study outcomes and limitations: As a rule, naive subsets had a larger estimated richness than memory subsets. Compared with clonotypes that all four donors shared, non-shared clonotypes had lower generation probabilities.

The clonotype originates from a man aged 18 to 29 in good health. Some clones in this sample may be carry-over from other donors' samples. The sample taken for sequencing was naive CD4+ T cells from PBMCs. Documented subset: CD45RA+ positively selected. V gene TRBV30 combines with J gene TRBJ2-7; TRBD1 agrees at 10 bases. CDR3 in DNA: TGTGCCTGGAGTTTGGACAGGGGGGCCTACGAGCAGTACTTC. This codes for CAWSLDRGAYEQYF.